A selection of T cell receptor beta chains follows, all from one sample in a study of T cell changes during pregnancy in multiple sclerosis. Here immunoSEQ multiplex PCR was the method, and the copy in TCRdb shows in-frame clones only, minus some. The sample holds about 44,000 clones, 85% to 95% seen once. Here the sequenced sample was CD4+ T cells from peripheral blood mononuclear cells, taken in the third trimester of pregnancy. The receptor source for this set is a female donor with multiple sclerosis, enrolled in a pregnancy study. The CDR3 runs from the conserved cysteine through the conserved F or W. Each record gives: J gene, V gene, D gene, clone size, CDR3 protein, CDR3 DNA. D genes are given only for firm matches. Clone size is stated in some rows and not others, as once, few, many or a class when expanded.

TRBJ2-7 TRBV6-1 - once CASTSLTGPYEQYF TGTGCCAGCACCTCCCTGACAGGACCCTACGAGCAGTACTTC
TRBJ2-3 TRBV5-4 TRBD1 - CASSIPGQGPATDTQYF TGTGCCAGCAGCATCCCGGGACAGGGACCCGCCACAGATACGCAGTATTTT
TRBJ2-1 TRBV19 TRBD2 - CASSGTSGSMSSYNEQFF TGTGCCAGTAGCGGGACTAGCGGGAGCATGAGCTCCTACAATGAGCAGTTCTTC
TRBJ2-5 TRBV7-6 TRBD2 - CASSPLAGLQETQYF TGTGCCAGCAGCCCACTAGCGGGACTACAAGAGACCCAGTACTTC
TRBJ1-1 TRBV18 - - CASSPRAGDYNTEAFF TGTGCCAGCTCACCTAGAGCAGGGGATTATAACACTGAAGCTTTCTTT
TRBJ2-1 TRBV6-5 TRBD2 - CASKTSGGDNEQFF TGTGCCAGCAAGACTAGCGGGGGAGACAATGAGCAGTTCTTC
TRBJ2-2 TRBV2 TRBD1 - CASKGTANTGELFF TGTGCCAGCAAGGGGACAGCCAACACCGGGGAGCTGTTTTTT
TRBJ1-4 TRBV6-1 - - CASTNRQATNEKLFF TGTGCCAGCACCAACAGACAGGCGACAAATGAAAAACTGTTTTTT
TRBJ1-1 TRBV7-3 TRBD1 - CASSSGQGNTEAFF TGTGCCAGCAGCTCGGGACAGGGTAACACTGAAGCTTTCTTT
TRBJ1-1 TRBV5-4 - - CASSLDSEGRTEAFF TGTGCCAGCAGCTTGGATTCGGAAGGGAGGACTGAAGCTTTCTTT
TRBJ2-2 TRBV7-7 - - CASSPRTLSTGELFF TGTGCTAGCAGCCCGAGGACTCTCTCAACCGGGGAGCTGTTTTTT
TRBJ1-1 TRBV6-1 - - CASSLSLTEAFF TGTGCCAGCAGCCTAAGCCTCACTGAAGCTTTCTTT
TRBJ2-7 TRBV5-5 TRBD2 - CASSLTSVYEQYF TGTGCCAGCAGCCTTACTAGCGTCTACGAGCAGTACTTC
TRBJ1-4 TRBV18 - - CASSLRQEEKLFF TGTGCCAGCTCACTCAGACAGGAGGAAAAACTGTTTTTT
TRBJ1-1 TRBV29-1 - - CSGREVTEAFF TGCAGCGGTCGGGAAGTCACTGAAGCTTTCTTT
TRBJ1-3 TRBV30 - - CARKERTSGNTIYF TGTGCCCGGAAGGAGCGGACCTCTGGAAACACCATATATTTT